A single sample gave rise to the 13 T cell receptor beta chains below, sequenced in a study of blood T cell repertoires in COVID-19. Libraries were prepared by immunoSEQ multiplex PCR; TCRdb keeps only in-frame clonotypes and omits some of them. The sample has some 150,000 clones, approximately 90% seen once. Sample: peripheral blood. These receptors originate from a woman aged 80 or over in a cohort sampled during active or convalescent COVID-19.

Only one count was recorded for this clone. The chain recombines TRBV4-3 with TRBJ1-1; no firm D call. This CDR3 is 14 amino acids long. The germline CDR1 and CDR2 sequences are LGHNA and YSLEER. Trimming pared 0 bases from V and 4 bases from J, leaving 9 bases between. CDR3 nucleotide sequence: TGCGCCAGCAGCCAAGATTCGGGGAGCACTGAAGCTTTCTTT. Its translation is CASSQDSGSTEAFF.

The chain couples TRBV6-1 to TRBJ1-2, with D tentatively TRBD1 (6 bases). Trimming shortened V by 0 bases and J by 4 bases, and 21 bases separated the two germline ends. The CDR3 is 18 residues long. Germline V lookup: CDR1 MNHNS, CDR2 SASEGT. This CDR3 reads CASSEAESGGGQGYGYTF. In nucleotides, the CDR3 is TGTGCCAGCAGTGAAGCTGAAAGCGGGGGGGGCCAGGGCTATGGCTACACCTTC.

The gene calls are TRBV6-2 or TRBV6-3 and TRBJ1-1, with a possible D match to TRBD1 (6 bases). The CDR3 sequence is 14 residues long. The germline V gene encodes CDR1 MNHEY and CDR2 SVGEGT. V was cut by 2 bases and J by 3 bases, with 10 bases left in between. The CDR3 reads CASSYRGADTEAFF. The CDR3 DNA follows: TGTGCCAGCAGTTACCGGGGGGCAGACACTGAAGCTTTCTTT.

The V gene is TRBV6-4, the J gene TRBJ2-3, with 9 bases lining up with TRBD2. The germline V gene has CDR1 MRHNA and CDR2 SNTAGT. V trimming: 5 bases; J trimming: 2 bases; junction bases outside the gene matches: 5. The CDR3 contains 15 residues. The CDR3 is CASSKAGGPTDTQYF. The CDR3 DNA reads as TGTGCCAGCAGTAAGGCGGGGGGGCCCACAGATACGCAGTATTTT.

This chain joins TRBV4-1 and TRBJ2-5; 7 bases are shared with TRBD2. The CDR3 is 16 amino acids. V lost 4 bases and J lost 4; bases outside the gene matches: 12. Germline V gene sequence: CDR1 MGHRA, CDR2 YSYEKL. The chain's CDR3 is CASSPTVAGVPETQYF. CDR3 in DNA: TGCGCCAGCAGCCCTACCGTGGCGGGAGTACCAGAGACCCAGTACTTC.

Worth noting for this clone: Within the sample, other DNA sequences also encode this same CDR3. CDR3 in DNA: TGCAGCGTCCGGACGGATGGACAGCATAACTATGGCTACACCTTC. Protein: CSVRTDGQHNYGYTF. This chain links TRBV29-1 with TRBJ1-2; D may be TRBD1 (6 bases). The V and J ends lost 6 bases and 1 base respectively, with 18 bases between them. Germline V CDR1 and CDR2: SQVTM, ANQGSEA. The CDR3 loop spans 15 amino acids.

This clone turned up a few times. The chain joins TRBV3-1 (or the pseudogene TRBV3-2) to TRBJ1-5; maybe TRBD1 (5 bases). V lost 0 bases, J lost 5 bases, and 17 bases lay in between. This CDR3 has 17 amino acids. Germline loops: CDR1 LGHDT, CDR2 YNNKEL (reference sequence). CDR3 sequence reads: CASSQEEGQGGDQPQHF. Written as DNA, the CDR3 is TGTGCCAGCAGCCAAGAGGAGGGGCAGGGTGGGGATCAGCCCCAGCATTTT.

CDR3 loop: CASSSPGQSSRPSYNEQFF. In DNA form, the CDR3 reads TGCGCCAGCAGCTCACCGGGACAGAGCTCTAGACCCTCATACAATGAGCAGTTCTTC. V and J are TRBV5-1 and TRBJ2-1; TRBD1 agrees at 7 bases. CDR3 length equals 19 residues. The V gene end was trimmed by 3 bases and the J gene end by 4 bases; junction bases not matched to a gene: 19. Germline V gene data show CDR1 as SGHRS and CDR2 as YFSETQ.

V gene TRBV6-4 combines with J gene TRBJ1-5; 8 bases map to TRBD1. V lost 7 bases to trimming and J lost 5 bases; unmatched junction nucleotides: 7. Germline CDR1 MRHNA, CDR2 SNTAGT. The CDR3 sequence is 14 residues long. The chain's CDR3 is CASNRTGYHQPQHF. The CDR3 region has the DNA TGTGCCAGCAATAGGACAGGGTATCATCAGCCCCAGCATTTT.

This rearrangement joins TRBV7-2 to TRBJ1-2; 10 nucleotides line up with TRBD1. CDR3 length: 15 residues. Germline V gene data show CDR1 as SGHTA and CDR2 as FQGNSA. Trimming cost V 5 bases and J 2 bases; bases outside gene matches: 5. This CDR3 reads CASSTRTGGNYGYTF. Written as DNA, the CDR3 is TGTGCCAGCAGCACGAGGACAGGGGGGAACTATGGCTACACCTTC.

This clone has just one count. The V and J genes are TRBV6-6 and TRBJ2-1, with 9 positions matching TRBD1. This CDR3 region has 15 residues. Germline CDR1 is MNHNY and CDR2 is SVGAGI (reference sequence). Losses at the gene ends were 6 bases for V and 6 bases for J; bases not matched to a gene: 9. Here the CDR3 DNA reads TGTGCCAGCAGGTCCGGGACAGGGTGGGGCAATGAGCAGTTCTTC. Translated, it gives CASRSGTGWGNEQFF.

The rearrangement uses TRBV7-2 and TRBJ2-7; 14 bases agree with TRBD2. The CDR3 loop spans 13 amino acids. V trimming: 6 bases; J trimming: 7 bases; junction bases outside the gene matches: 2. CDR1 and CDR2 from the germline V gene are SGHTA and FQGNSA. In DNA form, the CDR3 reads TGTGCCAGCAGGGGACTAGCGGGGGTTGAGCAGTACTTC. Protein: CASRGLAGVEQYF.

This chain links TRBV6-5 with TRBJ1-5; 8 bases match TRBD1. Germline assignment: CDR1 MNHEY and CDR2 SVGAGI. This CDR3 has 14 residues. The J segment lost 7 bases and the V segment lost 5 bases, leaving 7 bases of the junction unmatched. CDR3 nucleotide sequence: TGTGCCAGCAGTCAGGACAGGGTCCGGCAGCCCCAGCATTTT. It encodes CASSQDRVRQPQHF.